The next 21 T cell receptor beta chains were all read from a single sample in a study of OX40 agonist ivuxolimab in advanced cancers. This table comes from immunoSEQ multiplex PCR, and its TCRdb copy is limited to in-frame clones, with some not included. The data show 65,000 to 80,000 clones, roughly 92% seen once. Sequences were derived from CD4+ or CD8+ T cells sorted from blood, sampled in a trial of the OX40 agonist ivuxolimab. All receptors derive from an adult with an advanced solid tumor such as melanoma, head and neck, liver or kidney cancer.

V gene TRBV30 combines with J gene TRBJ1-1; a weak D match, TRBD1 (5 bases). CDR3 size: 12 residues. The V gene's germline CDR1 is GTSNPN and CDR2 SVGIG (reference sequence). Trimming shortened V by 3 bases and J by 8 bases, and 13 bases separated the two germline ends. CDR3: CAWSLPRGEAFF. CDR3 bases: TGTGCCTGGAGCTTACCCCGGGGCGAAGCTTTCTTT.

This chain connects TRBV19 to TRBJ1-5, with D unresolved. Per germline, CDR1 LNHDA and CDR2 SQIVND (reference sequence). Trimming pared 9 bases from V and 6 bases from J, leaving 18 bases between. The CDR3 runs to 14 residues. The CDR3 reads CASLAGRFGQPQHF. The DNA for the CDR3 is TGTGCCAGCCTAGCCGGGAGGTTTGGTCAGCCCCAGCATTTT.

The CDR3 nucleotides are TGCGCCAGCAGTGAGTCCGGGGAGACCCAGTACTTC. Translated, it gives CASSESGETQYF. V gene TRBV10-1 combines with J gene TRBJ2-5, with D unresolved. Trimming took off 0 bases at V and 5 bases at J, with 4 bases between the two ends. The CDR3 length is 12 residues. Germline V gene lookup returns CDR1 WNHNN and CDR2 SYGVQD (reference sequence).

The genes are TRBV2 and TRBJ1-4; D gene uncertain. The CDR3 spans 15 residues. Trimming cost V 2 bases and J 0 bases, with 7 bases left between them. Germline V lookup: CDR1 SNHLY, CDR2 FYNNEI. CDR3 bases: TGTGCCAGCAGTGAAACATCCGCAACTAATGAAAAACTGTTTTTT. It specifies CASSETSATNEKLFF.

This sequence joins TRBV19 and TRBJ1-5, with D perhaps TRBD1 (6 bases). This CDR3 contains 13 residues. Germline V gives CDR1 LNHDA, CDR2 SQIVND (reference sequence). V lost 7 bases and J 5 bases, leaving 12 bases between the germline ends. CDR3 protein: CASTGTSDQPQHF. The CDR3 bases are TGTGCCAGTACTGGGACAAGCGATCAGCCCCAGCATTTT.

This chain uses TRBV30 with TRBJ2-3; TRBD1 or TRBD2 may be the D gene (5 bases each). CDR3 size: 16 residues. V lost 0 bases and J lost 6, with 19 bases in between. CDR1 GTSNPN and CDR2 SVGIG come from the germline V gene (reference sequence). The CDR3 DNA reads TGTGCCTGGAGTGTACCTGGGGGTGATAGTAGGGATACGCAGTATTTT. Protein sequence: CAWSVPGGDSRDTQYF.

The chain couples TRBV5-6 to TRBJ2-4; 7 bases align to TRBD1. The V gene end was trimmed by 1 base and the J gene end by 0 bases; junction bases not matched to a gene: 7. This CDR3 has 17 residues. Per germline, CDR1 SGHDT and CDR2 YYEEEE. CDR3 nucleotide sequence: TGTGCCAGCAGCTTGTCGGTAACAGGGGTAGCCAAAAACATTCAGTACTTC. It is translated as CASSLSVTGVAKNIQYF.

The chain recombines TRBV30 with TRBJ1-5; tentative D call: TRBD1 (6 bases). The CDR3 has 15 residues. Trimming stripped 3 bases from V and 1 base from J, with 13 bases between. Germline loops: CDR1 GTSNPN, CDR2 SVGIG (reference sequence). The CDR3 DNA reads TGTGCCTGGAGGCCAGGGGCGGTAAGCAATCAGCCCCAGCATTTT. Translated, it gives CAWRPGAVSNQPQHF. Full variable domain (missing parts from reference TRBV30 and TRBJ1-5): SQTIHQWPATLVQPVGSPLSLECTVEGTSNPNLYWYRQAAGRGLQLLFYSVGIGQISSEVPQNLSASRPQDRQFILSSKKLLLSDSGFYLCAWRPGAVSNQPQHFGDGTRLSIL.

This chain joins TRBV6-5 and TRBJ1-1; D gene unclear. The CDR3 is 15 residues long. Per the germline V gene, CDR1 is MNHEY and CDR2 is SVGAGI. V shed 3 bases and J shed 0 bases, with 11 bases lying between them. CDR3 nucleotides: TGTGCCAGCAGTTATGAGGGAGACATGAACACTGAAGCTTTCTTT. Protein sequence: CASSYEGDMNTEAFF.

The chain has TRBV4-3 and TRBJ2-1; D not certain. Germline V gene data show CDR1 as LGHNA and CDR2 as YSLEER. The CDR3 consists of 19 residues. The V and J ends lost 0 bases and 5 bases respectively, with 23 bases between them. CDR3: CASSQDLKTFSLADNEQFF. CDR3 sequence (DNA): TGCGCCAGCAGCCAAGATTTAAAGACCTTCTCTCTTGCCGACAATGAGCAGTTCTTC.

The chain joins TRBV12-5 to TRBJ2-5, with D unresolved. The ends were cut back, 4 bases at V and 1 base at J, with 4 bases in the middle. The CDR3 extends over 12 amino acids. Germline V gene data show CDR1 as LGHNT and CDR2 as FRNRAP. The chain's CDR3 is CASGWAQETQYF. The CDR3 bases are TGTGCTAGTGGTTGGGCCCAAGAGACCCAGTACTTC.

This clone appeared a single time. V is TRBV7-8 and J is TRBJ1-5; perhaps TRBD1 as D (5 bases). There are 18 residues in the CDR3. V lost 1 base to trimming and J lost 4 bases, with 20 bases between them. Germline V gene sequence: CDR1 SGHVS, CDR2 FQNEAQ. The CDR3 protein is CASSLGVGDPAGNQPQHF. Written as DNA, the CDR3 is TGTGCCAGCAGCTTAGGGGTCGGGGACCCAGCGGGGAATCAGCCCCAGCATTTT.

This chain joins TRBV4-3 and TRBJ2-1; TRBD2 agrees at 13 bases. Germline V gene data show CDR1 as LGHNA and CDR2 as YSLEER. There are 18 residues in the CDR3. The trim removed 4 bases at V and 6 bases at J, leaving 12 bases unmatched. The CDR3: CASSLGLAGVNKGNEQFF. The CDR3 DNA is TGCGCCAGCAGCCTTGGACTAGCGGGGGTCAATAAGGGCAATGAGCAGTTCTTC.

The chain joins TRBV5-8 to TRBJ2-6, with D hard to call. V lost 4 bases and J 1 base, leaving 21 bases between the germline ends. Germline CDR1 reads SGHTS; CDR2 reads YDEGEE. This CDR3 spans 19 amino acids. CDR3 in DNA: TGTGCCAGCAGCAGCGAAACGATAATGGACGGTTCTGGGGCCAACGTCCTGACTTTC. Its translation: CASSSETIMDGSGANVLTF.

The chain is built from TRBV30 and TRBJ1-6; possibly TRBD1 for D (6 bases). V was shortened by 2 bases and J by 7 bases, with 12 bases between the two germline ends. CDR1 is GTSNPN and CDR2 is SVGIG in the germline V gene (reference sequence). The CDR3 sequence is 14 residues long. DNA for the CDR3: TGTGCCTGGAGTCCGGACAGTCGGAATTCACCCCTCCACTTT. Its translation: CAWSPDSRNSPLHF.

The chain links TRBV30 to TRBJ2-2, with D possibly being TRBD1 or TRBD2 (5 bases each). Germline V lookup: CDR1 GTSNPN, CDR2 SVGIG (reference sequence). This CDR3 has 13 residues. Trimming stripped 5 bases from V and 5 bases from J, with 12 bases between. The CDR3 DNA reads as TGTGCCTGGGGAAACTGGGGGACCGGGGAGCTGTTTTTT. This translates into CAWGNWGTGELFF.

The chain carries TRBV2 and TRBJ1-1, with 7 bases fitting TRBD1. The germline CDR1 and CDR2 sequences are SNHLY and FYNNEI. The CDR3 sequence is 14 residues long. Trimming removed 6 bases from V and 4 bases from J; junction bases left unmatched: 8. CDR3 sequence reads: CASREQGIITEAFF. For the CDR3, the DNA is TGTGCCAGCAGAGAACAGGGGATCATCACTGAAGCTTTCTTT.

This clone has only one observation. The genes are TRBV4-1 and TRBJ2-7, with D unclear. Germline CDR1 reads MGHRA; CDR2 reads YSYEKL. The V gene lost 0 bases and the J gene lost 5 bases, with 14 bases spanning the gap. The CDR3 contains 15 residues. This CDR3 is CASSQDFNDVDEQYF. CDR3 nucleotide sequence: TGCGCCAGCAGCCAAGACTTTAATGACGTTGACGAGCAGTACTTC.

The V and J genes are TRBV4-1 and TRBJ2-7, with TRBD2 matching 8 bases. Germline-derived CDR1 and CDR2 are MGHRA and YSYEKL. The CDR3 runs 16 residues. The junction had 4 bases not matched to a gene; V was cut back by 0 bases and J by 0 bases. CDR3: CASSQEEGLGSYEQYF. CDR3 sequence (DNA): TGCGCCAGCAGCCAAGAGGAGGGACTAGGCTCCTACGAGCAGTACTTC.

This sequence joins TRBV11-2 and TRBJ1-2, with 7 bases fitting TRBD1. V lost 5 bases and J lost 7; bases outside the gene matches: 4. Germline-derived CDR1 and CDR2 are SGHAT and FQNNGV. The CDR3 is 12 residues long. Here the CDR3 reads CASSADRVGYTF. The CDR3 nucleotides are TGTGCCAGCAGCGCCGACAGGGTTGGCTACACCTTC.

The V gene is TRBV27, the J gene TRBJ1-1; tentative D call: TRBD1 (5 bases). The CDR3 is 11 amino acids. The germline gives CDR1 MNHEY, CDR2 SMNVEV (reference sequence). The V end was cut by 6 bases, the J end by 11 bases, with 13 bases between. The CDR3 here is CASSLQGYAFF. The DNA for the CDR3 is TGTGCCAGCAGCTTGCAGGGATACGCTTTCTTT.